The entry that follows covers one T cell receptor (beta chain) sequence. The sample is drawn from a study of cytomegalovirus exposure and HLA in healthy donors. Germline V gene lookup returns CDR1 SGHNT and CDR2 YYREEE (reference sequence). This CDR3 has 18 amino acids. V lost 0 bases, J lost 3 bases, and 21 bases lay in between. Primers included in the PCR were 60 Vbeta and 13 Jbeta primers. Clones were sequenced by immunoSEQ multiplex PCR, and TCRdb holds only the in-frame ones, with some missing. The profile shows 150,000 to 200,000 clones, around four fifths of them singletons. This chain connects TRBV5-4 to TRBJ1-1; possible D gene TRBD1, 6 bases. Sequenced input: PBMCs. The clonotype comes from a man younger than 35 in good health and CMV-seropositive. The CDR3 DNA is TGTGCCAGCAGCTTGGCCGGTGGGGCAGGGGCCATGGACACTGAAGCTTTCTTT. Translation: CASSLAGGAGAMDTEAFF.